Listed below are T cell receptor beta chains from one sample, sequenced in a study of T cell responses to AZD1222 COVID-19 vaccine. Libraries were prepared by immunoSEQ multiplex PCR; TCRdb keeps only in-frame clonotypes and omits some of them. The sample has about 190,000 clones, 85% to 95% seen once; the top ten hold approximately 4%. The sequencing here drew on peripheral blood, taken 28 days after the second dose of the MenACWY control vaccine. The source of these receptors is an adult who received the MenACWY meningococcal vaccine as a control. CDR3s include the opening cysteine and the closing phenylalanine or tryptophan. The D gene is left open where the match is weak.

TRBV14,TRBJ2-6,.,TGTGCCAGCAGCAAGCCGGGACTGGGCGGACTAGGGGCCAACGTCCTGACTTTC,CASSKPGLGGLGANVLTF
TRBV7-3,TRBJ2-7,.,TGTGCCAGCAGCTTAACTTCCGGGATCCACTACGAGCAGTACTTC,CASSLTSGIHYEQYF
TRBV6-2/TRBV6-3,TRBJ1-5,TRBD1,TGTGCCAGCAGTTACGCCGGGACAGGGGATCAGCCCCAGCATTTT,CASSYAGTGDQPQHF
TRBV7-9,TRBJ1-4,TRBD1,TGTGCCAGCAGCGAAGACAGGGCTGGTGAAAAACTGTTTTTT,CASSEDRAGEKLFF
TRBV29-1,TRBJ1-2,.,TGCAGCGTTGCCAGGGCCCTCTATGGCTACACCTTC,CSVARALYGYTF
TRBV4-2,TRBJ2-1,TRBD2,TGTGCCAGCAGCCAAGACGGACTAGCGGGATCGGATGAGCAGTTCTTC,CASSQDGLAGSDEQFF
TRBV5-4,TRBJ2-1,.,TGTGCCAGCAGCTTGTCAGGATCATACAATGAGCAGTTCTTC,CASSLSGSYNEQFF
TRBV6-5,TRBJ1-5,TRBD1,TGTGCCAGCAGCCAGACAGGGGGCAGGCAGCCCCAGCATTTT,CASSQTGGRQPQHF
TRBV18,TRBJ1-3,.,TGTGCCAGCTCACCCAAGGGAGGGCTCTCTGGAAACACCATATATTTT,CASSPKGGLSGNTIYF
TRBV5-6,TRBJ1-5,.,TGTGCCAGCAGTATGATGGGCAATCAGCCCCAGCATTTT,CASSMMGNQPQHF